This TCR beta chain was captured by sequencing in a study of cytomegalovirus exposure and HLA in healthy donors. Trimming stripped 4 bases from V and 5 bases from J, with 15 bases between. CDR3 length equals 15 residues. Germline assignment: CDR1 SEHNR and CDR2 FQNEAQ (reference sequence). Primers: 60 Vbeta forward and 13 Jbeta reverse. The repertoire was sequenced with immunoSEQ multiplex PCR; TCRdb's copy has only in-frame clones and lacks some. The data hold under 200,000 clones, with 87% observed a single time. This receptor was obtained from a boy aged 2 to 10 in good health and CMV-seronegative. Material for sequencing was PBMCs. V usage is TRBV7-9 and J usage is TRBJ2-1; unclear D gene. DNA of the CDR3: TGTGCCAGCAGCTGGTGGGCACAGCAAAACAATGAGCAGTTCTTC. Amino acid sequence: CASSWWAQQNNEQFF.